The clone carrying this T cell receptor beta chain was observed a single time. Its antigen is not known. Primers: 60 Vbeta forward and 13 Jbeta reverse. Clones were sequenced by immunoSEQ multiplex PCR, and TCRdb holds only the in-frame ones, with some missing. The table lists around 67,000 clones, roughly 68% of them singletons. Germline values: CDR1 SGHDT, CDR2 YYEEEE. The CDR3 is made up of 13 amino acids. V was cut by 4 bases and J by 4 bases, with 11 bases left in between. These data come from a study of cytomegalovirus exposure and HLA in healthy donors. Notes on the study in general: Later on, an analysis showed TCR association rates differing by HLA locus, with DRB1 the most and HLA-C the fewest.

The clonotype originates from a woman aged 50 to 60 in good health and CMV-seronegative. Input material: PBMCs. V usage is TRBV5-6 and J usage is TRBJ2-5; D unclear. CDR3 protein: CASSVDTLETQYF. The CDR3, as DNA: TGTGCCAGCAGCGTTGACACGTTAGAGACCCAGTACTTC.